This TCR beta chain was identified in a study of blood T cells in healthy people across ages. General observations from the study: It was found that TCR beta diversity correlated strongly with the percentage of naive T cells. With donor CMV status unknown, expanded clonotype changes were possibly confounded.

The table lists this clonotype with a few counts. Its target is unknown. It was with a sample-barcoded 5' primer and a J-beta primer mix that a second PCR of roughly 7 to 12 cycles was run. Every cDNA molecule bore a tag from a template-switch adaptor containing 12 random nucleotides. A single record per CDR3 protein comes from TCRdb applying MiXCR to the 5' RACE reads. There are fewer than 700,000 distinct CDR3 sequences in the sample; more than 45% occur only once, and under 30% lies in the top ten. Trimming removed 4 bases from V and 1 base from J, with 10 bases in between. Germline V gene sequence: CDR1 ENHRY, CDR2 SYGVKD. The CDR3 runs to 14 residues. Isolation of PBMCs gave at least 6 million cells per sample.

The TCR was taken from a man aged 80 or over in good health. Specimen: blood. The genes are TRBV10-3 and TRBJ1-1; D is perhaps TRBD1 (5 bases). In nucleotides, the CDR3 is TGTGCCATCAGTGGAGGGGACCAGAACACTGAAGCTTTCTTT. Its translation is CAISGGDQNTEAFF.